These 8 T cell receptor beta chains came from one sample sequenced in a study of T cells in Graves' hyperthyroidism and ophthalmopathy. Using RNA transcripts as the source, TCR beta CDR3 regions were amplified. The HTBI primer set served for first-round RT-PCR of the TCR CDR3. TCRdb processed the multiplex PCR reads anew with MiXCR; each CDR3 protein has one entry. This table has roughly 290,000 distinct CDR3 sequences, over 15% appearing once. Sequencing was performed on blood. The receptors stem from a woman aged 55 to 70 with Graves' ophthalmopathy.

The chain joins TRBV2 to TRBJ2-5; D call uncertain. The CDR3 length is 14 residues. Trimming stripped 2 bases from V and 5 bases from J, with 12 bases between. Germline loops: CDR1 SNHLY, CDR2 FYNNEI. The CDR3 here is CASSEYWAAETQYF. The CDR3 nucleotides are TGTGCCAGCAGTGAATATTGGGCTGCGGAGACCCAGTACTTC. Together with reference TRBV2 and TRBJ2-5, the CDR3 gives the full variable domain: EPEVTQTPSHQVTQMGQEVILRCVPISNHLYFYWYRQILGQKVEFLVSFYNNEISEKSEIFDDQFSVERPDGSNFTLKIRSTKLEDSAMYFCASSEYWAAETQYFGPGTRLLVL.

There are many counts of this clonotype. The J gene is TRBJ1-4, the V gene TRBV7-9; TRBD1 matches at 10 bases. This CDR3 is built from 15 residues. Germline V lookup: CDR1 SEHNR, CDR2 FQNEAQ (reference sequence). Germline trimming cut 1 base from V and 5 bases from J; bases unmatched to any gene: 1. The CDR3 is CASSLEGQGNEKLFF. CDR3 nucleotide sequence: TGTGCCAGCAGCTTAGAGGGACAGGGGAATGAAAAACTGTTTTTT.

This clonotype has at least ten counts. The chain uses TRBV20-1 and TRBJ1-1, with D possibly matching TRBD1 (6 bases). The CDR3 loop spans 14 amino acids. Germline assignment: CDR1 DFQATT and CDR2 SNEGSKA (reference sequence). Trimming stripped 3 bases from V and 1 base from J, with 12 bases between. The CDR3 reads CSARRQVANTEAFF. The CDR3 DNA reads as TGCAGTGCTAGGCGACAGGTAGCGAACACTGAAGCTTTCTTT.

Details on this clonotype: A much larger clone is a single base away; this may be a read error. The DNA for the CDR3 is TGTGCCAGCAGGGACAGGGGGGTGATGAACACTGGAGCTTTCTTT. The encoded protein is CASRDRGVMNTGAFF. This chain uses TRBV27 with TRBJ1-1; 10 bases match TRBD1. The CDR3 totals 15 residues. In germline, CDR1 is MNHEY, CDR2 SMNVEV (reference sequence).

The table lists this clonotype with many counts. The CDR3 sequence is CASSNAFTETQYF. In DNA, the CDR3 is TGTGCCAGCAGTAATGCGTTTACGGAGACCCAGTACTTC. The chain employs TRBV25-1 and TRBJ2-5; no clear D gene. Germline V gives CDR1 MGHDK, CDR2 SYGVNS. This CDR3 is 13 amino acids long. V was pared by 5 bases and J by 5 bases, with 12 bases between.

This clonotype was seen a single time. The rearrangement uses TRBV19 and TRBJ1-5, with 9 bases that match TRBD1. After removal of 7 bases from V and 6 bases from J, the junction contained 4 bases not matched to a gene. Germline V gene data show CDR1 as LNHDA and CDR2 as SQIVND (reference sequence). This CDR3 comprises 13 residues. Here the CDR3 DNA reads TGTGCCAGTAACAGGGGGCCTCCTCAGCCCCAGCATTTT. Encoded protein: CASNRGPPQPQHF.

This chain uses TRBV12-3 or TRBV12-4 with TRBJ2-2; a weak D match, TRBD1 (5 bases). This CDR3 comprises 19 residues. Trimming stripped 2 bases from V and 1 base from J, with 20 bases between. Written as DNA, the CDR3 is TGTGCCAGCAGTTTATTGGGCAGGGCTTTGGTCGGGAACACCGGGGAGCTGTTTTTT. This sequence encodes CASSLLGRALVGNTGELFF.

This chain connects TRBV6-1 to TRBJ2-5; TRBD1 matches 9 bases. The germline CDR1 and CDR2 sequences are MNHNS and SASEGT. The CDR3 is made up of 15 amino acids. Trimming at V came to 7 bases and at J to 5 bases, leaving 11 bases not matched to a gene. In DNA form, the CDR3 reads TGTGCCAGCACTCCCCCCGGGACAGGGAGGGAGACCCAGTACTTC. Translated: CASTPPGTGRETQYF.